Sequencing of this TCR beta chain was carried out in a study of CD8+ T cells in alopecia areata. RNA was extracted and reverse transcribed into cDNA as the sequencing template. Some clones are missing from TCRdb's copy, which holds only in-frame ones; the method was immunoSEQ multiplex PCR. The sample holds around 200,000 clones, 40% to 65% seen once. Stated treatment: oral pan-JAK inhibitor, 5-10 mg twice daily. Lesional scalp tissue (obtained by punch biopsy) and peripheral blood were collected from alopecia areata patients. Remarks on this clone: Its antigen is unknown.

In germline, CDR1 is SNHLY, CDR2 FYNNEI. The CDR3 has 14 amino acids. Trimming removed 10 bases from V and 2 bases from J, with 16 bases in between. Points from the study as a whole: Tofacitinib significantly reduced both scalp clonality and expanded CD8+ clones among the top 100.

The chain links TRBV2 to TRBJ2-3; D is undetermined. The sequence came from a human donor with alopecia areata. Sequencing was performed on CD8+ T cells sorted from blood, taken at week 24, from a patient treated with tofacitinib. The CDR3 is CATPQLRTTDTQYF. In nucleotides, the CDR3 is TGTGCCACCCCTCAGCTCAGGACCACAGATACGCAGTATTTT.